What follows is one T cell receptor beta chain and its context. The CDR3 totals 15 residues. V was clipped by 4 bases and J by 3 bases; unmatched bases: 4. The germline V gene encodes CDR1 SGDLS and CDR2 YYNGEE. Per the study methods: Estimation of nucleated cell counts relied on the amplification of reference gene primers. Generated by immunoSEQ multiplex PCR, the TCRdb table keeps only in-frame clones and is missing some. V and J calls and clone size come straight from that table; D and trimming were deduced from the DNA. The sample lists about 440,000 clones, nearly 90% seen once, with 1.5% to 2% in the top ten. This sample is part of a study of blood T cell repertoires in COVID-19. Study-level information: Sample material is recorded as cDNA or gDNA derived from T cells, B-cell-depleted T cells, or PBMCs.

Individuals aged about 18 to 89 years were recruited from fewer than 25 US areas. Assignment of participants to cohorts was predicated upon participant-reported clinical history. Sequenced input: PBMCs or T cells enriched from blood (not recorded which). The TCR originated in a young woman with acute COVID-19. V is TRBV9 and J is TRBJ1-5; TRBD1 agrees at 10 bases. The CDR3 bases are TGTGCCAGCAGCCCGGGGACAGGGGACAATCAGCCCCAGCATTTT. This translates into CASSPGTGDNQPQHF.